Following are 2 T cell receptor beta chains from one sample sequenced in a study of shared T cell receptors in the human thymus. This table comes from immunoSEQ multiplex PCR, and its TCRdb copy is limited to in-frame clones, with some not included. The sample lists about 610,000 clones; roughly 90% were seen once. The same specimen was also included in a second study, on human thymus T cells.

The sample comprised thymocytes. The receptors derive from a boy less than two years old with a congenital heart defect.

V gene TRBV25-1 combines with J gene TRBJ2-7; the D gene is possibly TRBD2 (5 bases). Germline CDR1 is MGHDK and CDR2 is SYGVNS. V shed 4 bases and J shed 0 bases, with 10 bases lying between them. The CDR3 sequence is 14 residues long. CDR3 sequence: CASSGRRSSYEQYF. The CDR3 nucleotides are TGTGCCAGCAGTGGACGGAGGAGCTCCTACGAGCAGTACTTC.

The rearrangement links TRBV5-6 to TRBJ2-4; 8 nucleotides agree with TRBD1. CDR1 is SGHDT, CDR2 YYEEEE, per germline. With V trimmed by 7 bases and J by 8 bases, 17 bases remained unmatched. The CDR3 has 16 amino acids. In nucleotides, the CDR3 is TGTGCCAGCGGAAGACACGCCCCACAGGGGGGACACATTCAGTACTTC. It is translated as CASGRHAPQGGHIQYF.